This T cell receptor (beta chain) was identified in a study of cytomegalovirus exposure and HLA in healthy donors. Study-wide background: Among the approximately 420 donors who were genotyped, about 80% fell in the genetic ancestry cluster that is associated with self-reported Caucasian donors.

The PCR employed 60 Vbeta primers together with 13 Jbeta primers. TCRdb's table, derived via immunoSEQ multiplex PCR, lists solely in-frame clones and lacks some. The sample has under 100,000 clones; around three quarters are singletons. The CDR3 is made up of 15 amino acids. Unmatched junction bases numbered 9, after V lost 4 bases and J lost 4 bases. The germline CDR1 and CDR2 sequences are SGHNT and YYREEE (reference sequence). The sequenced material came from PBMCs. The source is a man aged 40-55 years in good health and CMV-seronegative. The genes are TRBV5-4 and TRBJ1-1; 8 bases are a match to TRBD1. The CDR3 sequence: CASSGSGGAVTEAFF. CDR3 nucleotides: TGTGCCAGCAGCGGATCAGGGGGCGCGGTCACTGAAGCTTTCTTT.